Presented here are 5 T cell receptor beta chains from one specimen sequenced in a study of a mutant IDH1 vaccine in newly diagnosed glioma. The antigens these receptors bind are not known. Time point: week 47, end of study. In the vaccine, a single dose held 300 ug of the mutant IDH1 20-mer peptide, along with topical imiquimod. Some clones are missing from TCRdb's copy, which holds only in-frame ones; the method was immunoSEQ multiplex PCR. In the table there are 56,000 or so clones, over 75% of which are singletons. This material consisted of PBMCs, taken from a glioma patient whose treatment included an IDH1 peptide vaccine. The receptors derive from a woman aged 40 to 50 with glioma. Some clones in this sample may be carry-over from other donors' samples.

The chain recombines TRBV13 with TRBJ1-2, with TRBD1 matching over 7 bases. V lost 5 bases and J lost 7; bases outside the gene matches: 10. The CDR3 extends over 14 amino acids. Germline V CDR1 and CDR2: PRHDT, FYEKMQ (reference sequence). CDR3: CASSLNLGQVGYTF. The CDR3 DNA follows: TGTGCCAGCAGCCTTAACCTTGGACAGGTTGGCTACACCTTC.

There are a few counts of this clone. The J gene is TRBJ1-1, the V gene TRBV10-3; 7 nucleotides line up with TRBD1. Trimming removed 5 bases from V and 0 bases from J; junction bases left unmatched: 3. The germline CDR1 and CDR2 sequences are ENHRY and SYGVKD. This CDR3 region has 14 residues. This CDR3 is CAISPGQMNTEAFF. CDR3 nucleotide sequence: TGTGCCATCAGTCCGGGACAGATGAACACTGAAGCTTTCTTT.

This sequence joins TRBV4-1 and TRBJ1-2, with D possibly being TRBD1 (6 bases). The V gene lost 4 bases and the J gene lost 0 bases, with 18 bases spanning the gap. In germline, CDR1 is MGHRA, CDR2 YSYEKL. The CDR3 has 17 residues. The chain's CDR3 is CASSPLGTNLANYGYTF. CDR3 in DNA: TGCGCCAGCAGCCCTTTAGGGACAAATTTAGCTAACTATGGCTACACCTTC.

This chain connects TRBV6-1 to TRBJ2-7; TRBD1 might be the D (8 bases). The CDR3 sequence is 15 residues long. Trimming took off 3 bases at V and 3 bases at J, with 15 bases between the two ends. Germline CDR1 and CDR2: MNHNS and SASEGT. The CDR3 DNA follows: TGTGCCAGCAGTGAGTCTACAGGGGGGGTCTACGAGCAGTACTTC. The encoded protein is CASSESTGGVYEQYF.

The V and J genes are TRBV5-4 and TRBJ2-7; TRBD2 might be the D (5 bases). The CDR3 extends over 15 amino acids. Germline assignment: CDR1 SGHNT and CDR2 YYREEE (reference sequence). Trimming cost V 0 bases and J 0 bases, with 10 bases left between them. CDR3 coding DNA: TGTGCCAGCAGCTTGGGGACTCTGAGCTCCTACGAGCAGTACTTC. Protein product: CASSLGTLSSYEQYF.